The 16 T cell receptor beta chains below all came from one sample that was sequenced in a study of CD8 T cells in ankylosing spondylitis (dated by TCRdb to the late 2010s). Library method: 5' RACE. The sequencing machine was an Illumina HiSeq 2500. TCRdb reworked the public reads: Q25 trimming with fastp, MiXCR clone assembly, productive beta chains retained. Rows merge per CDR3 protein into single entries with the most common DNA and genes. A total of 40,000 or so distinct CDR3 sequences appear in this sample, roughly 2.6% of them only once. Roughly 4.4% of the sample is in the top ten clones. Sequenced material: blood, either unsorted or a sorted T cell fraction (not recorded which). These receptors originate from a male donor with ankylosing spondylitis or in good health (not recorded which).

This clonotype was recorded at least ten times. This chain joins TRBV9 and TRBJ2-5, with D maybe TRBD1 (6 bases). Germline V gene lookup returns CDR1 SGDLS and CDR2 YYNGEE. The CDR3 spans 16 residues. The ends were cut back, 4 bases at V and 5 bases at J, with 21 bases in the middle. CDR3: CASSRAGKGQIETQYF. The CDR3 DNA sequence: TGTGCCAGCAGCCGCGCCGGGAAGGGACAAATCGAGACCCAGTACTTC.

This clonotype is deemed medium-sized (0.01 to 0.1%). The genes are TRBV9 and TRBJ2-7; 9 positions match TRBD1. The CDR3 is made up of 13 amino acids. Unmatched junction bases numbered 5, after V lost 3 bases and J lost 7 bases. Germline V gene sequence: CDR1 SGDLS, CDR2 YYNGEE. CDR3 protein: CASSGTGEGEQYF. The CDR3 nucleotides are TGTGCCAGCAGCGGGACAGGGGAGGGGGAGCAGTACTTC.

This clonotype has a count of ten or more. J is TRBJ2-7 and V is TRBV9; TRBD1 or TRBD2 may be the D gene (6 bases each). V lost 4 bases and J 9 bases, leaving 23 bases between the germline ends. CDR1 and CDR2 from the germline V gene are SGDLS and YYNGEE. This CDR3 comprises 15 residues. The CDR3 DNA follows: TGTGCCAGCAGCACAGCTGGGGGGACAAGTGTCGTGCAGTACTTC. It encodes CASSTAGGTSVVQYF.

This clonotype was picked up many times. The chain employs TRBV9 and TRBJ2-3; 7 nucleotides align to TRBD1. V was pared by 3 bases and J by 3 bases, with 7 bases of the junction left unmatched. The germline gives CDR1 SGDLS, CDR2 YYNGEE. This CDR3 region has 15 residues. The CDR3 protein is CASSAKGAPTDTQYF. CDR3 nucleotides: TGTGCCAGCAGCGCAAAGGGGGCGCCGACAGATACGCAGTATTTT.

This clonotype occurred many times. The chain couples TRBV9 to TRBJ2-6, with D perhaps TRBD1 (6 bases). V was pared by 6 bases and J by 2 bases, with 15 bases between. In germline, CDR1 is SGDLS, CDR2 YYNGEE. The CDR3 sequence is 16 residues long. Here the CDR3 DNA reads TGTGCCAGCACCGTTCTCCAGGGGACTGGGGCCAACGTCCTGACTTTC. This encodes CASTVLQGTGANVLTF.

This clonotype was seen repeatedly, ten times or more. J is TRBJ2-1 and V is TRBV9, with TRBD2 identical over 7 bases. Germline V gene sequence: CDR1 SGDLS, CDR2 YYNGEE. J was trimmed by 9 bases and V by 0 bases; bases with no gene match: 12. This CDR3 spans 16 amino acids. DNA of the CDR3: TGTGCCAGCAGCGTAGGAGGGAGGGCCGGGTTGATTGAGCAGTTCTTC. Translated: CASSVGGRAGLIEQFF.

This clonotype was detected many times. The chain combines TRBV9 with TRBJ2-1; 7 positions match TRBD2. The CDR3 contains 15 residues. Germline CDR1 is SGDLS and CDR2 is YYNGEE. The junction had 9 bases not matched to a gene; V was cut back by 4 bases and J by 5 bases. CDR3 bases: TGTGCCAGCAGCCCTCAAGGGGAGGGTGACAATGAGCAGTTCTTC. Translating gives CASSPQGEGDNEQFF.

This clonotype was observed many times. This chain links TRBV9 with TRBJ2-2, with 7 bases lining up with TRBD2. The CDR3 totals 15 residues. V shed 4 bases and J 6 bases; nucleotides not matched to a gene: 9. Germline V gene data show CDR1 as SGDLS and CDR2 as YYNGEE. CDR3: CASSISGDPAGELFF. In DNA, the CDR3 is TGTGCCAGCAGCATAAGCGGGGACCCCGCCGGGGAGCTGTTTTTT.

This clonotype was picked up many times. This chain uses TRBV9 with TRBJ2-7; TRBD2 matches at 8 bases. J gave up 3 bases and V 0 bases, and 5 bases lay outside the gene matches. The CDR3 loop spans 15 amino acids. Germline V gene sequence: CDR1 SGDLS, CDR2 YYNGEE. The CDR3 coding sequence is TGTGCCAGCAGCGTAGATCCGGGAGGGTTCTACGAGCAGTACTTC. As protein: CASSVDPGGFYEQYF.

There are many counts of this clonotype. The rearrangement uses TRBV9 and TRBJ2-7; D is possibly TRBD1 or TRBD2 (6 bases each). Germline values: CDR1 SGDLS, CDR2 YYNGEE. Trimming stripped 0 bases from V and 5 bases from J, with 9 bases between. The CDR3 has 13 residues. CDR3 protein: CASSVDGGHEQYF. The CDR3 DNA reads TGTGCCAGCAGCGTAGATGGGGGGCACGAGCAGTACTTC.

This clonotype was seen many times. The V gene is TRBV9, the J gene TRBJ2-2; 13 nucleotides match TRBD2. From germline, CDR1 is SGDLS and CDR2 YYNGEE. CDR3 length: 19 amino acids. V was pared by 2 bases and J by 3 bases, with 10 bases of the junction left unmatched. CDR3 nucleotides: TGTGCCAGCAGCGTCGGACTAGCGGGAGTGATCGGTTACACCGGGGAGCTGTTTTTT. Translated, it gives CASSVGLAGVIGYTGELFF.

This clonotype was observed many times. The J gene is TRBJ2-2, the V gene TRBV9; 8 positions match TRBD1. After removal of 0 bases from V and 8 bases from J, the junction contained 9 bases not matched to a gene. This CDR3 spans 16 amino acids. Germline V gives CDR1 SGDLS, CDR2 YYNGEE. CDR3 nucleotide sequence: TGTGCCAGCAGCGTAGGTAGAAGACAGGGGTCAGGGGAGCTGTTTTTT. Residues: CASSVGRRQGSGELFF.

The J gene is TRBJ1-4, the V gene TRBV9; D gene ambiguous. Germline V CDR1 and CDR2: SGDLS, YYNGEE. V was trimmed by 0 bases and J by 6 bases, leaving 12 bases between them. The CDR3 has 15 residues. The CDR3 nucleotides are TGTGCCAGCAGCGTAGCGTTAGGGCGGGATGAAAAACTGTTTTTT. Encoded protein: CASSVALGRDEKLFF.

This clonotype came up many times. This rearrangement joins TRBV9 to TRBJ2-1, with TRBD2 identical over 9 bases. This CDR3 contains 15 residues. Germline CDR1 SGDLS, CDR2 YYNGEE. Trimming took 0 bases from V and 4 from J; bases not matched to a gene: 2. This CDR3 is CASSVALAGYNEQFF. The CDR3 coding sequence is TGTGCCAGCAGCGTAGCCCTAGCGGGATACAATGAGCAGTTCTTC.

In its sample, this clonotype was seen many times. The chain combines TRBV9 with TRBJ2-3; 7 nucleotides agree with TRBD2. The CDR3 spans 15 residues. The germline V gene encodes CDR1 SGDLS and CDR2 YYNGEE. V lost 4 bases and J lost 3; bases outside the gene matches: 8. CDR3 in amino acids: CASSLPRGETDTQYF. CDR3 in DNA: TGTGCCAGCAGCCTCCCCCGGGGGGAAACAGATACGCAGTATTTT.

This clonotype was recorded at least ten times. This sequence joins TRBV9 and TRBJ1-2; no definite D call. The CDR3 consists of 15 residues. Germline-derived CDR1 and CDR2 are SGDLS and YYNGEE. V gave up 0 bases and J gave up 0 bases, with 9 bases separating them. CDR3 nucleotides: TGTGCCAGCAGCGTAGCTCCCCGAACTAACTATGGCTACACCTTC. This codes for CASSVAPRTNYGYTF.